Below are 20 T cell receptor beta chains sequenced from a single sample in a study of blood T cells in healthy people across ages. Primers used in a second PCR of roughly 7 to 12 cycles were a sample-barcoded 5' primer and a J-beta primer mix. Each CDR3 protein gets one entry after TCRdb re-called the 5' RACE reads with MiXCR. The table has some 690,000 distinct CDR3 sequences, approximately 22% seen once. Sequenced: blood. These receptors all stem from a man aged 65 to 79 in good health.

The V gene is TRBV14, the J gene TRBJ2-3; perhaps TRBD2 as D (5 bases). The CDR3 is made up of 14 amino acids. Trimming stripped 4 bases from V and 6 bases from J, with 14 bases between. Germline V CDR1 and CDR2: SGHDN, FVKESK. CDR3 DNA sequence: TGTGCCAGCAGCCCCTACCGGACTGTTGATACGCAGTATTTT. Amino acid sequence: CASSPYRTVDTQYF. Complete variable domain (other parts from reference TRBV14 and TRBJ2-3): EAGVTQFPSHSVIEKGQTVTLRCDPISGHDNLYWYRRVMGKEIKFLLHFVKESKQDESGMPNNRFLAERTGGTYSTLKVQPAELEDSGVYFCASSPYRTVDTQYFGPGTRLTVL.

CDR3 residues: CASSSSGDTDTQYF. CDR3 nucleotide sequence: TGCGCCAGCAGCTCGTCGGGGGACACAGATACGCAGTATTTT. The chain joins TRBV5-1 to TRBJ2-3, with D maybe TRBD2 (6 bases). Germline CDR1 SGHRS, CDR2 YFSETQ. This CDR3 spans 14 amino acids. Trimming took 3 bases from V and 2 from J, leaving 10 bases between them.

There are many counts of this clonotype. V gene TRBV6-2 or TRBV6-3 combines with J gene TRBJ2-1; the D is unclear. This CDR3 comprises 11 residues. The germline V gene has CDR1 MNHEY and CDR2 SVGEGT. Trimming removed 3 bases from V and 5 bases from J, with 2 bases in between. As DNA, the CDR3 is TGTGCCAGCAGTTATAACAATGAGCAGTTCTTC. This translates into CASSYNNEQFF.

The rearrangement joins TRBV3-1 to TRBJ2-7; 7 bases align to TRBD1. V gave up 5 bases and J gave up 4 bases; unmatched junction bases: 11. CDR1 and CDR2 (germline): LGHDT, YNNKEL (reference sequence). The CDR3 runs to 15 residues. CDR3 region: CASSSHRDRDYEQYF. The CDR3 DNA is TGTGCCAGCAGCTCCCACCGGGACAGAGATTACGAGCAGTACTTC.

The V and J genes are TRBV20-1 and TRBJ1-5; 9 bases are shared with TRBD1. The CDR3 length is 15 residues. With V trimmed by 5 bases and J by 6 bases, 11 bases remained unmatched. Germline loops: CDR1 DFQATT, CDR2 SNEGSKA (reference sequence). The CDR3 reads CSAVETGGVGQPQHF. As DNA, the CDR3 is TGCAGTGCTGTTGAAACAGGGGGCGTGGGTCAGCCCCAGCATTTT.

The chain combines TRBV29-1 with TRBJ1-4; the D is unclear. This CDR3 has 12 residues. CDR1 and CDR2 (germline): SQVTM, ANQGSEA. Trimming took off 4 bases at V and 7 bases at J, with 10 bases between the two ends. The CDR3 sequence is CSVGPSVEKLFF. CDR3 DNA sequence: TGCAGCGTTGGTCCGTCTGTTGAAAAACTGTTTTTT.

This clonotype has a handful of counts. The V gene is TRBV19, the J gene TRBJ2-3; 7 bases fit TRBD1. In germline, CDR1 is LNHDA, CDR2 SQIVND (reference sequence). CDR3 length: 13 amino acids. After removal of 7 bases from V and 3 bases from J, the junction contained 4 bases not matched to a gene. The CDR3, as DNA: TGTGCCAGTAAGAGGGGGCCTACAGATACGCAGTATTTT. Amino acid sequence: CASKRGPTDTQYF.

This clonotype was seen more than once but under ten times. The chain uses TRBV25-1 and TRBJ2-2, with 11 bases that match TRBD2. Germline lookup yields CDR1 MGHDK and CDR2 SYGVNS. Trimming at V came to 4 bases and at J to 7 bases, leaving 5 bases not matched to a gene. The CDR3 is 15 residues long. The CDR3 region is CASSGLAGIGGELFF. DNA of the CDR3: TGTGCCAGCAGTGGACTAGCGGGGATTGGCGGGGAGCTGTTTTTT.

The J gene is TRBJ2-1, the V gene TRBV27; a possible D gene is TRBD1 (6 bases). V was clipped by 0 bases and J by 8 bases, with 29 bases between them. Germline V lookup: CDR1 MNHEY, CDR2 SMNVEV (reference sequence). CDR3 length equals 20 residues. The CDR3 DNA sequence: TGTGCCAGCAGTTTATCCATATCCCCAATCAGGGGTGATGGCTTCGATGAGCAGTTCTTC. It specifies CASSLSISPIRGDGFDEQFF.

The V and J genes are TRBV29-1 and TRBJ2-7; D might be TRBD1 or TRBD2, each matching 5 bases. Trimming stripped 4 bases from V and 0 bases from J, with 13 bases between. The germline gives CDR1 SQVTM, CDR2 ANQGSEA. The CDR3 totals 14 residues. The CDR3 DNA is TGCAGCGTTGCACCGGGACGGAGCTCCTACGAGCAGTACTTC. Translated: CSVAPGRSSYEQYF.

The J gene is TRBJ2-5, the V gene TRBV7-2; D may be TRBD2 (6 bases). From germline, CDR1 is SGHTA and CDR2 FQGNSA. The CDR3 runs 15 residues. The germline V and J ends were trimmed by 2 bases and 4 bases, with 14 bases remaining between them. The CDR3 region has the DNA TGTGCCAGCAGCTTAAGCCACGGGAGAGCAGAGACCCAGTACTTC. Its translation: CASSLSHGRAETQYF. Combining the CDR3 with reference TRBV7-2 and TRBJ2-5 gives the whole variable domain GAGVSQSPSNKVTEKGKDVELRCDPISGHTALYWYRQSLGQGLEFLIYFQGNSAPDKSGLPSDRFSAERTGGSVSTLTIQRTQQEDSAVYLCASSLSHGRAETQYFGPGTRLLVL.

The rearrangement links TRBV20-1 to TRBJ2-3, with D perhaps matching TRBD1 or TRBD2 (5 bases each). Germline lookup yields CDR1 DFQATT and CDR2 SNEGSKA (reference sequence). Trimming took off 4 bases at V and 2 bases at J, with 7 bases between the two ends. This CDR3 is 12 amino acids long. The CDR3 reads CSAMGPTDTQYF. CDR3 bases: TGCAGTGCTATGGGACCCACAGATACGCAGTATTTT.

The V call is TRBV10-1, the J call TRBJ2-5; D unclear. The V gene's germline CDR1 is WNHNN and CDR2 SYGVQD (reference sequence). The ends were cut back, 3 bases at V and 2 bases at J, with 10 bases in the middle. This CDR3 contains 14 residues. For the CDR3, the DNA is TGCGCCAGCAGTGATACGACGGAACAAGAGACCCAGTACTTC. Translated, it gives CASSDTTEQETQYF.

The V call is TRBV7-7, the J call TRBJ2-1; 7 bases line up with TRBD2. Trimming removed 5 bases from V and 2 bases from J; junction bases left unmatched: 6. The germline gives CDR1 SSHAT, CDR2 FNYEAQ (reference sequence). The CDR3 covers 15 residues. The CDR3, as DNA: TGTGCCAGCAGCCAAACTAGCGCGCCCTACAATGAGCAGTTCTTC. This gives the protein CASSQTSAPYNEQFF.

The chain couples TRBV29-1 to TRBJ1-1; a possible D gene is TRBD1 (6 bases). The CDR3 contains 14 residues. Looked up from germline, CDR1 is SQVTM and CDR2 is ANQGSEA. V lost 0 bases and J 5 bases, leaving 13 bases between the germline ends. The CDR3 coding sequence is TGCAGCGTTGAAGAGGTCAGGGGAGGGACTGAAGCTTTCTTT. Translated, it gives CSVEEVRGGTEAFF. The full variable domain, its missing parts supplied by reference TRBV29-1 and TRBJ1-1, is SAVISQKPSRDICQRGTSLTIQCQVDSQVTMMFWYRQQPGQSLTLIATANQGSEATYESGFVIDKFPISRPNLTFSTLTVSNMSPEDSSIYLCSVEEVRGGTEAFFGQGTRLTVV.

The chain combines TRBV4-1 with TRBJ2-5; 8 positions match TRBD2. Trimming at V came to 0 bases and at J to 4 bases, leaving 13 bases not matched to a gene. This CDR3 has 18 amino acids. The germline CDR1 and CDR2 sequences are MGHRA and YSYEKL. The CDR3 sequence: CASSQESPGGGVGETQYF. CDR3 DNA sequence: TGCGCCAGCAGCCAAGAATCCCCCGGGGGGGGTGTTGGAGAGACCCAGTACTTC.

This clonotype was seen only a few times. The junction differs from germline at one of its ends, possibly a read error. This chain joins TRBV5-1 and TRBJ2-1; D unresolved. The J call is uncertain, as TRBJ2-7 better fits the DNA end. CDR1 SGHRS and CDR2 YFSETQ come from the germline V gene. The CDR3 is 15 residues long. The CDR3, as DNA: TGCGCCAGCAGCTTTTTTGTGGGATCCTCCTACAAGCAGTACTTC. Translation gives CASSFFVGSSYKQYF.

This clonotype was observed a few times. The gene calls are TRBV12-3 or TRBV12-4 and TRBJ2-5; tentatively, D is TRBD1 (6 bases). The assigned J gene may be wrong: the sequence end matches TRBJ2-1 better. This CDR3 region has 15 residues. As DNA, the CDR3 is TGTGCCAGCCTCAGGGGTCTACATGACCTAAATGAGCAGTTCTTC. It yields the protein CASLRGLHDLNEQFF.

The sample holds a few counts of this clonotype. V and J are TRBV27 and TRBJ1-2; the D gene is possibly TRBD1 (5 bases). Trimming took off 4 bases at V and 4 bases at J, with 10 bases between the two ends. Germline CDR1 is MNHEY and CDR2 is SMNVEV (reference sequence). The length of the CDR3 is 13 residues. The CDR3 region is CASSSQAGYGYTF. Here the CDR3 DNA reads TGTGCCAGCAGTTCACAGGCGGGCTATGGCTACACCTTC.

This clonotype was seen only a few times. The rearrangement joins TRBV10-3 to TRBJ1-1; D not certain. The CDR3 totals 14 residues. Trimming took off 0 bases at V and 8 bases at J, with 13 bases between the two ends. From germline, CDR1 is ENHRY and CDR2 SYGVKD. The CDR3 nucleotides are TGTGCCATCAGTGAGTCGCTGGGGTCCCAAGAAGCTTTCTTT. Its translation is CAISESLGSQEAFF.